One and the same sample provided the 12 T cell receptor beta chains below, sequenced in a study of spatial heterogeneity in lung cancer. TCRdb recomputed calls from the 5' RACE reads with MiXCR, one row per CDR3 protein. The data show about 30,000 distinct CDR3 sequences, approximately 5.5% seen once. Specified time point: blood at routine non-recurrence follow-up after resection. Frozen PBMC, nontumor lung or tumor provided whole RNA, which was sequenced unsorted. The specimen comprised PBMCs, sampled at follow-up. The origin of the receptors is a male donor with early-stage non-small cell lung cancer.

There are many counts of this clonotype. The chain employs TRBV2 and TRBJ1-2, with unresolved D. The CDR3 sequence is 12 residues long. V lost 6 bases, J lost 7 bases, and 12 bases lay in between. The germline V gene encodes CDR1 SNHLY and CDR2 FYNNEI. Here the CDR3 reads CASSPRTSGYTF. The CDR3 DNA reads as TGTGCCAGCAGCCCGCGGACCTCTGGCTACACCTTC.

The CDR3 here is CASSLAGLITGELFF. CDR3 DNA: TGCGCCAGCAGCTTGGCCGGACTAATCACCGGGGAGCTGTTTTTT. The rearrangement links TRBV5-1 to TRBJ2-2; D might be TRBD2 (6 bases). V lost 0 bases and J lost 4, with 10 bases in between. From germline, CDR1 is SGHRS and CDR2 YFSETQ. CDR3 length equals 15 residues.

This clonotype was observed many times. The J gene is TRBJ2-5, the V gene TRBV2; D unclear. This CDR3 comprises 15 residues. Germline V CDR1 and CDR2: SNHLY, FYNNEI. The germline V and J ends were trimmed by 6 bases and 5 bases, with 19 bases remaining between them. DNA of the CDR3: TGTGCCAGCAGAGCAGACGAGCGCCGTAGGGAGACCCAGTACTTC. Its protein is CASRADERRRETQYF.

By proportion, this clonotype is medium-sized (0.01 to 0.1%). This chain's CDR3 is CASSYTGTGSYEQYV. CDR3 DNA: TGTGCCAGCAGCTACACCGGGACAGGCTCCTACGAGCAGTACGTC. The gene calls are TRBV28 and TRBJ2-7, with 8 nucleotides matching TRBD1. Germline trimming cut 6 bases from V and 0 bases from J; bases unmatched to any gene: 7. CDR3 length: 15 amino acids. The germline V gene has CDR1 MDHEN and CDR2 SYDVKM.

This chain uses TRBV7-3 with TRBJ2-6; D remains unclear. The CDR3 totals 16 residues. V lost 5 bases and J lost 0, with 11 bases in between. Germline CDR1 reads SGHTA; CDR2 reads FQGTGA. DNA for the CDR3: TGTGCCAGCAGCCCAGAGCCCTTCTCTGGGGCCAACGTCCTGACTTTC. Its protein is CASSPEPFSGANVLTF.

This chain joins TRBV20-1 and TRBJ2-7; 9 nucleotides align to TRBD2. V lost 1 base, J lost 7 bases, and 17 bases stayed unmatched. Germline V gene sequence: CDR1 DFQATT, CDR2 SNEGSKA (reference sequence). The CDR3 length is 17 residues. CDR3 sequence: CSARAGRGGAHPREQYF. The CDR3 DNA is TGCAGTGCTAGAGCTGGGCGCGGGGGGGCCCACCCTCGGGAGCAGTACTTC.

There are many counts of this clonotype. The chain combines TRBV2 with TRBJ1-5; D is perhaps TRBD1 (5 bases). The V gene lost 6 bases and the J gene lost 6 bases, with 12 bases spanning the gap. There are 13 residues in the CDR3. Germline-derived CDR1 and CDR2 are SNHLY and FYNNEI. CDR3 nucleotides: TGTGCCAGCAGCCCGCAGGGACCTCAGCCCCAGCATTTT. Its translation is CASSPQGPQPQHF.

The sample holds many counts of this clonotype. The rearrangement links TRBV5-1 to TRBJ1-2; no firm D call. The CDR3 has 12 residues. Germline values: CDR1 SGHRS, CDR2 YFSETQ. Trimming removed 2 bases from V and 6 bases from J, with 8 bases in between. The CDR3 sequence: CASSFAGNGYTF. The CDR3 DNA sequence: TGCGCCAGCAGCTTTGCGGGTAATGGCTACACCTTC.

The table lists this clonotype with many counts. The genes are TRBV20-1 and TRBJ2-1, with 9 positions matching TRBD2. CDR3 length equals 13 residues. Germline V gene lookup returns CDR1 DFQATT and CDR2 SNEGSKA (reference sequence). V trimming: 6 bases; J trimming: 6 bases; junction bases outside the gene matches: 6. This CDR3 reads CSAAGGGINEQFF. DNA for the CDR3: TGCAGTGCCGCGGGAGGGGGGATCAATGAGCAGTTCTTC.

There are many counts of this clonotype. The chain joins TRBV4-3 to TRBJ2-3; 10 bases agree with TRBD2. Germline V gene sequence: CDR1 LGHNA, CDR2 YSLEER. The V segment lost 1 base and the J segment 4 bases; nucleotides outside the gene matches: 2. The CDR3 runs 15 residues. Written as DNA, the CDR3 is TGCGCCAGCAGCCAAGGCCTAGCGGGAGCAGATACGCAGTATTTT. Translation: CASSQGLAGADTQYF.

The CDR3 nucleotides read TGTGCCAGCTCACCATTTATGTCGCCGAAGAACACTGAAGCTTTCTTT. Residues: CASSPFMSPKNTEAFF. This chain connects TRBV18 to TRBJ1-1; D uncertain. Looked up from germline, CDR1 is KGHSH and CDR2 is LQKENI. This CDR3 has 16 residues. The V end was cut by 2 bases, the J end by 1 base, with 14 bases between.

This clonotype was seen a handful of times. The chain links TRBV12-3 or TRBV12-4 to TRBJ1-1, with D unclear. Trimming took off 5 bases at V and 2 bases at J, with 12 bases between the two ends. The CDR3 is 14 amino acids. The CDR3 bases are TGTGCCAGCAGTATACACAGATCAAACACTGAAGCTTTCTTT. Protein product: CASSIHRSNTEAFF.